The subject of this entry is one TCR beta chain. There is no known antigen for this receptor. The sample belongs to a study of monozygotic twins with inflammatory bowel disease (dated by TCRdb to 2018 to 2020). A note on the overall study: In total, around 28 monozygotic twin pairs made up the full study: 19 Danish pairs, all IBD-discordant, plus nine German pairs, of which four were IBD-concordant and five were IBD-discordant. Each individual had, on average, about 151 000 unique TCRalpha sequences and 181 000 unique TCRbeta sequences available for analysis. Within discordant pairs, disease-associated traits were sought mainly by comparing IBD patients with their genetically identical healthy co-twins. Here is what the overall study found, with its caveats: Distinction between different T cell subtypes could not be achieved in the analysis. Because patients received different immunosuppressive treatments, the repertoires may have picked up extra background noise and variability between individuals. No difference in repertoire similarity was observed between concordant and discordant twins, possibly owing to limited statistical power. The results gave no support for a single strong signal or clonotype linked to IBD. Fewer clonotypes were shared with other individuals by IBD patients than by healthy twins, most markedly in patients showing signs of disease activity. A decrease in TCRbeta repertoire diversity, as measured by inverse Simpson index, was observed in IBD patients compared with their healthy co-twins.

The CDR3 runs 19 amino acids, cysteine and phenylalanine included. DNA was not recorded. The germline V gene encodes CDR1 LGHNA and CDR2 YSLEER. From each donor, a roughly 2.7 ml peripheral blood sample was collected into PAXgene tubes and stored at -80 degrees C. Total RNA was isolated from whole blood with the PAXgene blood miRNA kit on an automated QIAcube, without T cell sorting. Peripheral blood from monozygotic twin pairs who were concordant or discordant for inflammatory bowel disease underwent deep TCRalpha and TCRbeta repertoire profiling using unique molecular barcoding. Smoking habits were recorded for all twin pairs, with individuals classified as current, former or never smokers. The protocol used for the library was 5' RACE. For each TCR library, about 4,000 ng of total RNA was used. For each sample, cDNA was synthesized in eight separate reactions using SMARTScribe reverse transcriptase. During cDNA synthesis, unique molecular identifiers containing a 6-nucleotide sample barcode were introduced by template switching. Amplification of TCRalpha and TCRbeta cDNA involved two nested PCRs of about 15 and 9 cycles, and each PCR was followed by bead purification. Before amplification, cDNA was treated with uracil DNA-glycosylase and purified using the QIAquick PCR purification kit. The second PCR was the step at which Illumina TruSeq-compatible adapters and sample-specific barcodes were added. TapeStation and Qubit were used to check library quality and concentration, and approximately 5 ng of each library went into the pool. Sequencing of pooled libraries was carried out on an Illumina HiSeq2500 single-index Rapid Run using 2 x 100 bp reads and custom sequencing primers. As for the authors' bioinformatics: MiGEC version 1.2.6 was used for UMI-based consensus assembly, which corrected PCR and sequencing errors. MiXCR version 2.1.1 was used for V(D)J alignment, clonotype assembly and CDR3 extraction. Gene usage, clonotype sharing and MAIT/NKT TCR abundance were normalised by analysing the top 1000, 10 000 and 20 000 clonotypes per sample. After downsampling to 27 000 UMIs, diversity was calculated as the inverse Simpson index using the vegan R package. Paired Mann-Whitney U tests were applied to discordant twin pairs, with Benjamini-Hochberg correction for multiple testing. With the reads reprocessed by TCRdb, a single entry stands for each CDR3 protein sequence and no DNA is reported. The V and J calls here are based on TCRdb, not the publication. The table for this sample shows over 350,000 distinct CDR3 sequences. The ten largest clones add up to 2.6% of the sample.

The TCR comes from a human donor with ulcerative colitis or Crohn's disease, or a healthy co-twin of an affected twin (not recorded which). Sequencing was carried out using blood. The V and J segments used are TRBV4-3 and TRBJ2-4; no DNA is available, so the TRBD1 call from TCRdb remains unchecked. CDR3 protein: CASSQDPISRFVAKNIQYF.